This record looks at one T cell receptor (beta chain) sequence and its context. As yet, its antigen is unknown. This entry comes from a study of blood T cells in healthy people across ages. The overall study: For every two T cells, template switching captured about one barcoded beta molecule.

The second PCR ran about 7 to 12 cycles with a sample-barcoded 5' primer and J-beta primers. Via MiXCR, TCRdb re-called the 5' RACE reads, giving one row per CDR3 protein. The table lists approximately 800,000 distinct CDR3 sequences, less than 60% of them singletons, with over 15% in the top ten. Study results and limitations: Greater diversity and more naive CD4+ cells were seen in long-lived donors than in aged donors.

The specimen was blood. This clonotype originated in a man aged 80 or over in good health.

DNA of the CDR3: TGCAGTGCTAGCAAGACAGCATACGAGCAGTACTTC. Protein product: CSASKTAYEQYF. The V and J genes are TRBV20-1 and TRBJ2-4; possible D gene TRBD1, 5 bases. The J call is in doubt because the DNA end fits TRBJ2-7 better. Germline V gives CDR1 DFQATT, CDR2 SNEGSKA (reference sequence). The CDR3 consists of 12 residues.